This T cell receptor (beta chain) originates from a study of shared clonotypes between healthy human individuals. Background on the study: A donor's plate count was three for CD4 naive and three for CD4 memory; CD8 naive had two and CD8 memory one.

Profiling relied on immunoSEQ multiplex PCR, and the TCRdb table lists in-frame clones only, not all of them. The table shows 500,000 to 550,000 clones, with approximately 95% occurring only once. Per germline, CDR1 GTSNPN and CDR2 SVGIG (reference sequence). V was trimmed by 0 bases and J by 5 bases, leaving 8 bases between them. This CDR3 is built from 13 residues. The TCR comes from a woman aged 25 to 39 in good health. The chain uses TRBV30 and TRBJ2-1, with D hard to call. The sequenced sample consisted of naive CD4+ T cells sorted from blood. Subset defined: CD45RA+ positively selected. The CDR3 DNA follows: TGTGCCTGGAGTGTATTCCGTGACAATGAGCAGTTCTTC. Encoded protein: CAWSVFRDNEQFF.